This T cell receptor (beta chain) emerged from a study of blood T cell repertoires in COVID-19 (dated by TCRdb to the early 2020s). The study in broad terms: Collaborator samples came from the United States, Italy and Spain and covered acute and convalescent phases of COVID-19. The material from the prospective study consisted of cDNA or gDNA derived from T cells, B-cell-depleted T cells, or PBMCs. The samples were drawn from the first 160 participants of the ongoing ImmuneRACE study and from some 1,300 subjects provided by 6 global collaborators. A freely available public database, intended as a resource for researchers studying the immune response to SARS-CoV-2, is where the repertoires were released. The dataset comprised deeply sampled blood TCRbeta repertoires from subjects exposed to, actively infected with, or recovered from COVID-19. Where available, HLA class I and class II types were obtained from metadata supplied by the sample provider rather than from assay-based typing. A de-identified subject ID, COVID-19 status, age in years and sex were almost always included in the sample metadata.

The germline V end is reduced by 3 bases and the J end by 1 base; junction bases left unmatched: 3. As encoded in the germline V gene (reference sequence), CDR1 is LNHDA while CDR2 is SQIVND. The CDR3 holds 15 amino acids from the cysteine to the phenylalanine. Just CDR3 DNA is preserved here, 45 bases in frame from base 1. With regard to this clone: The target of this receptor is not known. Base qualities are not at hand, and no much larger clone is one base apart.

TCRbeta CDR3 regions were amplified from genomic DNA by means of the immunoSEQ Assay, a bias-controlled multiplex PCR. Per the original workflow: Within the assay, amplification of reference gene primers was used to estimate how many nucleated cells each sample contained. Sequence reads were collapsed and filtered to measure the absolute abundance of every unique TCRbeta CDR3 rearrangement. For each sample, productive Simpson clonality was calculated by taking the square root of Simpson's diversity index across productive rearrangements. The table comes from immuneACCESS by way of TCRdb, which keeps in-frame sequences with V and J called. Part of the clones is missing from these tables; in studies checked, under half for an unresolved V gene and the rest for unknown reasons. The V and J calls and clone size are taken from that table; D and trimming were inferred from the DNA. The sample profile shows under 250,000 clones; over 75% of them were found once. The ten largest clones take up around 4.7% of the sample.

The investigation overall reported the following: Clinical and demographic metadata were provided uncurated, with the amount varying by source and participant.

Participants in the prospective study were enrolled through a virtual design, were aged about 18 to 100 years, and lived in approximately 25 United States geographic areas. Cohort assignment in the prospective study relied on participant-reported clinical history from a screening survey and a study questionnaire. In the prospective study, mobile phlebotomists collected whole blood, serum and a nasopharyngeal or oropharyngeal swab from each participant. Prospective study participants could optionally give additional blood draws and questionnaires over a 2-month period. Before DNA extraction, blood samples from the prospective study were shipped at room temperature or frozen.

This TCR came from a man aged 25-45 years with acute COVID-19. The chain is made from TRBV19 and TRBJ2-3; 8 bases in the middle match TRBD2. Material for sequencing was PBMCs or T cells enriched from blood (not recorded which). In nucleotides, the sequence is TGTGCCAGTAGTATTCGGGGGGGCGGCACAGATACGCAGTATTTT. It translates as CASSIRGGGTDTQYF.